The 24 T cell receptor beta chains below come from one sample, sequenced in a study of cytomegalovirus exposure and HLA in healthy donors. The PCR had 60 Vbeta and 13 Jbeta primers. This table comes from immunoSEQ multiplex PCR, and its TCRdb copy is limited to in-frame clones, with some not included. This sample has about 130,000 clones, with 80% to 85% found just once. The sequencing sample was made of PBMCs. The receptors here all came from a man aged 18 to 30 in good health and CMV-seronegative.

The CDR3 loop reads CAITPAGGTGELFF. In DNA, the CDR3 is TGTGCCATCACCCCGGCAGGGGGCACCGGGGAGCTGTTTTTT. This chain links TRBV10-3 with TRBJ2-2, with TRBD1 matching over 7 bases. The CDR3 consists of 14 residues. Germline CDR1 ENHRY, CDR2 SYGVKD. J lost 4 bases, V lost 7 bases, and 6 bases had no gene match.

Concerning this clone: This specimen includes other DNA sequences encoding the same CDR3. The chain carries TRBV5-4 and TRBJ1-2; the match to TRBD1 covers 8 bases. CDR1 and CDR2 (germline): SGHNT, YYREEE (reference sequence). The CDR3 spans 14 residues. V was clipped by 0 bases and J by 5 bases; unmatched bases: 3. CDR3 sequence (DNA): TGTGCCAGCAGCTTGGGACAGGGGAATTATGGCTACACCTTC. Amino acid sequence: CASSLGQGNYGYTF.

V gene TRBV7-2 combines with J gene TRBJ2-7; TRBD1 agrees at 11 bases. CDR3 size: 15 residues. V lost 5 bases, J lost 5 bases, and 8 bases stayed unmatched. Per the germline V gene, CDR1 is SGHTA and CDR2 is FQGNSA. The CDR3 region has the DNA TGTGCCAGCAGCCAAGGACAGGGGGCCGTCCACGAGCAGTACTTC. Encoded protein: CASSQGQGAVHEQYF.

The chain is built from TRBV7-9 and TRBJ1-1; TRBD1 agrees at 8 bases. J was trimmed by 1 base and V by 4 bases; bases with no gene match: 11. Looked up from germline, CDR1 is SEHNR and CDR2 is FQNEAQ (reference sequence). The CDR3 sequence is 17 residues long. Here the CDR3 DNA reads TGTGCCAGCAGCTCCCCCCCCGCGGACAGGGCGAACACTGAAGCTTTCTTT. It translates to CASSSPPADRANTEAFF.

The chain joins TRBV11-2 to TRBJ1-6; D gene unclear. This CDR3 has 17 amino acids. Looked up from germline, CDR1 is SGHAT and CDR2 is FQNNGV. V lost 5 bases to trimming and J lost 7 bases, with 21 bases between them. CDR3 DNA: TGTGCCAGCAGCCCCGGACCCGGTGAGGGTGGGAATTCACCCCTCCACTTT. Residues: CASSPGPGEGGNSPLHF.

The rearrangement links TRBV9 to TRBJ2-3, with 8 bases aligning to TRBD2. The CDR3 loop spans 14 amino acids. CDR1 is SGDLS and CDR2 is YYNGEE in the germline V gene. The J segment lost 0 bases and the V segment lost 6 bases, leaving 3 bases of the junction unmatched. The DNA for the CDR3 is TGTGCCAGCACCGCGGGGGGAAGCACAGATACGCAGTATTTT. Translated: CASTAGGSTDTQYF.

A few counts support this clone. The chain joins TRBV19 to TRBJ2-7; perhaps TRBD2 as D (6 bases). The ends were cut back, 2 bases at V and 6 bases at J, with 14 bases in the middle. Germline loops: CDR1 LNHDA, CDR2 SQIVND (reference sequence). The CDR3 is made up of 14 amino acids. The CDR3 nucleotides read TGTGCCAGTAGTATATCGGCTAGCGTCCTCGAGCAGTACTTC. It specifies CASSISASVLEQYF.

The chain carries TRBV28 and TRBJ2-5; 8 bases agree with TRBD2. CDR3 length: 18 residues. Germline CDR1 reads MDHEN; CDR2 reads SYDVKM. Trimming at V came to 1 base and at J to 2 bases, leaving 12 bases not matched to a gene. DNA of the CDR3: TGTGCCAGCAGTTTATCCCTAATGCTACTAGCGGAACAAGAGACCCAGTACTTC. It translates to CASSLSLMLLAEQETQYF.

V usage is TRBV18 and J usage is TRBJ1-4; D is ambiguous. The germline V gene has CDR1 KGHSH and CDR2 LQKENI. The V and J ends lost 6 bases and 8 bases respectively, with 16 bases between them. This CDR3 is built from 14 residues. The CDR3 is CASSGNGDWEKLFF. The CDR3 nucleotides are TGTGCCAGCTCCGGCAATGGAGATTGGGAAAAACTGTTTTTT.

This clone was counted only a few times. The CDR3, as DNA: TGTGCCAGCAGCTTGGGCAGGGGAATTGGGATGAACACTGAAGCTTTCTTT. Residues: CASSLGRGIGMNTEAFF. This sequence joins TRBV5-4 and TRBJ1-1; TRBD1 might be the D (6 bases). This CDR3 is 17 amino acids long. V lost 0 bases to trimming and J lost 0 bases, with 15 bases between them. Germline V gene lookup returns CDR1 SGHNT and CDR2 YYREEE (reference sequence).

This sequence joins TRBV6-5 and TRBJ1-5; D perhaps matches TRBD1 (6 bases). Deletions cut 8 bases from V and 3 bases from J, with 11 bases between. Germline lookup yields CDR1 MNHEY and CDR2 SVGAGI. This CDR3 is 13 amino acids long. The DNA for the CDR3 is TGTGCCAGCGGACGGACAGACAATCAGCCCCAGCATTTT. Residues: CASGRTDNQPQHF.

This clone has only one observation. The rearrangement uses TRBV9 and TRBJ1-5; a weak D match, TRBD1 (5 bases). V lost 4 bases to trimming and J lost 6 bases, with 20 bases between them. This CDR3 is 16 amino acids long. Germline loops: CDR1 SGDLS, CDR2 YYNGEE. The CDR3 DNA sequence: TGTGCCAGCAGCCCCTCTGGGGGGGAGGCTGGTCAGCCCCAGCATTTT. This sequence encodes CASSPSGGEAGQPQHF.

This rearrangement joins TRBV27 to TRBJ1-2; D perhaps matches TRBD1 (5 bases). Germline V gene sequence: CDR1 MNHEY, CDR2 SMNVEV (reference sequence). V lost 5 bases to trimming and J lost 5 bases, with 12 bases between them. CDR3 length equals 13 residues. CDR3 loop: CASSLPGGYGYTF. Written as DNA, the CDR3 is TGTGCCAGCAGTCTCCCGGGGGGTTATGGCTACACCTTC.

V usage is TRBV5-6 and J usage is TRBJ1-4; D gene uncertain. The V and J ends lost 0 bases and 5 bases respectively, with 8 bases between them. Looked up from germline, CDR1 is SGHDT and CDR2 is YYEEEE. The CDR3 loop spans 14 amino acids. In nucleotides, the CDR3 is TGTGCCAGCAGCTTGGCAGGTCCAAATGAAAAACTGTTTTTT. It is translated as CASSLAGPNEKLFF.

The V call is TRBV4-2, the J call TRBJ2-1; 10 nucleotides agree with TRBD2. The ends lost 4 bases at V and 3 bases at J; junction bases unmatched: 3. CDR3 size: 15 residues. CDR1 is LGHNA and CDR2 is YNFKEQ in the germline V gene. For the CDR3, the DNA is TGTGCCAGCAGCCCTCAGCGGGGGGGCTACAATGAGCAGTTCTTC. This sequence encodes CASSPQRGGYNEQFF.

The chain recombines TRBV9 with TRBJ1-1; D gene ambiguous. Germline values: CDR1 SGDLS, CDR2 YYNGEE. The V gene lost 5 bases and the J gene lost 1 base, with 12 bases spanning the gap. The CDR3 has 14 residues. The CDR3 loop reads CASSHDTTNTEAFF. CDR3 nucleotides: TGTGCCAGCAGTCATGACACAACGAACACTGAAGCTTTCTTT.

CDR3: CASSVGLAGTDTQYF. The CDR3 bases are TGTGCCAGCAGTGTAGGTCTAGCGGGGACAGATACGCAGTATTTT. This chain connects TRBV2 to TRBJ2-3; 9 bases line up with TRBD2. The V gene end was trimmed by 4 bases and the J gene end by 3 bases; junction bases not matched to a gene: 5. CDR1 SNHLY and CDR2 FYNNEI come from the germline V gene. The CDR3 has 15 residues.

This clone was seen a handful of times. The gene calls are TRBV7-6 and TRBJ2-6; perhaps TRBD2 as D (5 bases). The CDR3 runs to 18 residues. Germline CDR1 and CDR2: SGHVS and FNYEAQ. V was trimmed by 4 bases and J by 2 bases, leaving 18 bases between them. The CDR3 protein is CASSYLPLRRTGANVLTF. CDR3 coding DNA: TGTGCCAGCAGCTACCTTCCTCTAAGGAGGACTGGGGCCAACGTCCTGACTTTC.

The J gene is TRBJ1-3, the V gene TRBV9, with 9 bases aligning to TRBD1. V trimming: 7 bases; J trimming: 3 bases; junction bases outside the gene matches: 8. CDR1 and CDR2 from the germline V gene are SGDLS and YYNGEE. The CDR3 sequence is 15 residues long. CDR3 in amino acids: CASGPTGGNGNTIYF. The CDR3 nucleotides are TGTGCCAGCGGGCCGACAGGGGGAAATGGAAACACCATATATTTT.

The J gene is TRBJ1-1, the V gene TRBV7-6; D is uncertain. There are 15 residues in the CDR3. The germline V gene encodes CDR1 SGHVS and CDR2 FNYEAQ. Trimming took off 3 bases at V and 3 bases at J, with 14 bases between the two ends. CDR3: CASSFSVGGDTEAFF. For the CDR3, the DNA is TGTGCCAGCAGCTTCTCAGTTGGCGGGGACACTGAAGCTTTCTTT.

The chain couples TRBV30 to TRBJ2-1, with 7 bases matching TRBD2. The CDR3 totals 15 residues. J was trimmed by 3 bases and V by 8 bases; bases with no gene match: 13. Germline values: CDR1 GTSNPN, CDR2 SVGIG (reference sequence). The CDR3 DNA sequence: TGTGCCCGCCTGGTTGGCGGGGGTATCTACAATGAGCAGTTCTTC. Protein sequence: CARLVGGGIYNEQFF.

The chain has TRBV27 and TRBJ2-7, with D uncertain. The V gene lost 10 bases and the J gene lost 2 bases, with 12 bases spanning the gap. The CDR3 spans 12 residues. Germline loops: CDR1 MNHEY, CDR2 SMNVEV (reference sequence). DNA for the CDR3: TGTGCCACCATGAGGTCCCCCTACGAGCAGTACTTC. It specifies CATMRSPYEQYF.

The V and J genes are TRBV27 and TRBJ2-3, with a tentative D call TRBD2 (6 bases). There are 12 residues in the CDR3. The ends were cut back, 5 bases at V and 14 bases at J, with 17 bases in the middle. Germline V gives CDR1 MNHEY, CDR2 SMNVEV (reference sequence). This CDR3 reads CASSLSGGSWYF. In DNA, the CDR3 is TGTGCCAGCAGTCTGAGTGGGGGGTCATGGTATTTT.

The rearrangement uses TRBV10-3 and TRBJ1-3; TRBD1 matches 7 bases. The germline CDR1 and CDR2 sequences are ENHRY and SYGVKD. This CDR3 is 13 amino acids long. Trimming at V came to 6 bases and at J to 4 bases, leaving 3 bases not matched to a gene. The CDR3 DNA is TGTGCCATCAGGGGGACAGTGGGAAACACCATATATTTT. Translation: CAIRGTVGNTIYF.